These T cell receptor beta chains were read from a single sample in a study of cytomegalovirus exposure and HLA in healthy donors. Libraries were prepared by immunoSEQ multiplex PCR; TCRdb keeps only in-frame clonotypes and omits some of them. This sample has roughly 150,000 clones, with 76% found just once. Sequencing was performed on PBMCs. The receptors were sampled from a male donor in good health and CMV-seronegative. Each CDR3 is given with its conserved first and last residue. A D gene is named only where the DNA matches it firmly. The listing skips clone size in some rows; elsewhere it reads once, few, many or a size class.

v_call: TRBV5-1
clone_size: -
d_call: -
j_call: TRBJ2-6
cdr3_nt: TGCGCCAGCAGCTTGGATCCGGGGAAGGGTGGTGGGGCCAACGTCCTGACTTTC
cdr3_aa: CASSLDPGKGGGANVLTF

v_call: TRBV6-5
clone_size: -
d_call: -
j_call: TRBJ1-2
cdr3_nt: TGTGCCAGCAGTTACACCCAGGGTCTCTATGGCTACACCTTC
cdr3_aa: CASSYTQGLYGYTF

v_call: TRBV15
clone_size: -
d_call: -
j_call: TRBJ1-4
cdr3_nt: TGTGCCACCAGCATTCCCGCAGGGCGGATTAATGAAAAACTGTTTTTT
cdr3_aa: CATSIPAGRINEKLFF

v_call: TRBV29-1
clone_size: few
d_call: TRBD2
j_call: TRBJ2-3
cdr3_nt: TGCAGCGTTGAAGGGACTAGAAATACGCAGTATTTT
cdr3_aa: CSVEGTRNTQYF

v_call: TRBV7-3
clone_size: -
d_call: -
j_call: TRBJ2-3
cdr3_nt: TGTGCCAGCAGCTTAACAGGGGGCACAGATACGCAGTATTTT
cdr3_aa: CASSLTGGTDTQYF

v_call: TRBV10-2
clone_size: -
d_call: -
j_call: TRBJ1-4
cdr3_nt: TGCGCCAGCAGACTAGGACAGAGCACAACTAATGAAAAACTGTTTTTT
cdr3_aa: CASRLGQSTTNEKLFF

v_call: TRBV7-3
clone_size: few
d_call: -
j_call: TRBJ2-1
cdr3_nt: TGTGCCAGCAGCTTGGAACAGGGCCCCCACAATGAGCAGTTCTTC
cdr3_aa: CASSLEQGPHNEQFF

v_call: TRBV18
clone_size: -
d_call: TRBD1
j_call: TRBJ2-2
cdr3_nt: TGTGCCAGCTCACCACGCTGGGACAGTAGTCCCGGGGAGCTGTTTTTT
cdr3_aa: CASSPRWDSSPGELFF

v_call: TRBV7-2
clone_size: -
d_call: -
j_call: TRBJ2-2
cdr3_nt: TGTGCCAGCAGACGACTAGTGAACACCGGGGAGCTGTTTTTT
cdr3_aa: CASRRLVNTGELFF

v_call: TRBV30
clone_size: -
d_call: -
j_call: TRBJ1-5
cdr3_nt: TGTGCCTGGAGTGTAACCGAGTCGGGGCCCCAGCATTTT
cdr3_aa: CAWSVTESGPQHF

v_call: TRBV27
clone_size: few
d_call: TRBD1
j_call: TRBJ2-7
cdr3_nt: TGTGCCAGCAGTTTTAATCCCGGGACAGGGATCGGGTCCTACGAGCAGTACTTC
cdr3_aa: CASSFNPGTGIGSYEQYF

v_call: TRBV5-6
clone_size: once
d_call: TRBD1
j_call: TRBJ2-5
cdr3_nt: TGTGCCAGCAGCTTGGACAGGGGGCTAAAAGAGACCCAGTACTTC
cdr3_aa: CASSLDRGLKETQYF

v_call: TRBV27
clone_size: few
d_call: TRBD1
j_call: TRBJ1-1
cdr3_nt: TGTGCCAGCAGTAGACAGGGGAGGGGGAACACTGAAGCTTTCTTT
cdr3_aa: CASSRQGRGNTEAFF

v_call: TRBV19
clone_size: -
d_call: TRBD1
j_call: TRBJ2-3
cdr3_nt: TGTGCCAGTACAGGGGGACAGGGATGGACAGATACGCAGTATTTT
cdr3_aa: CASTGGQGWTDTQYF

v_call: TRBV5-4
clone_size: once
d_call: TRBD1
j_call: TRBJ1-3
cdr3_nt: TGTGCCAGCAGCCTAAGAACAGGGGGCTTTTCTGGAAACACCATATATTTT
cdr3_aa: CASSLRTGGFSGNTIYF

v_call: TRBV5-1
clone_size: once
d_call: -
j_call: TRBJ2-2
cdr3_nt: TGCGCCAGCACCGTGTCTCTTCTCACCGGGGAGCTGTTTTTT
cdr3_aa: CASTVSLLTGELFF

v_call: TRBV11-2
clone_size: few
d_call: TRBD2
j_call: TRBJ2-5
cdr3_nt: TGTGCCAGCAGCCCCGGGACTAGCGGACAACAAGAGACCCAGTACTTC
cdr3_aa: CASSPGTSGQQETQYF

v_call: TRBV10-3
clone_size: few
d_call: TRBD2
j_call: TRBJ2-7
cdr3_nt: TGTGCCATCAGAAGGGCTAGCGGGGTGACCTACGAGCAGTACTTC
cdr3_aa: CAIRRASGVTYEQYF

v_call: TRBV6-5
clone_size: few
d_call: TRBD1
j_call: TRBJ1-3
cdr3_nt: TGTGCCAGCCGACAGGGAAGAGGAAACACCATATATTTT
cdr3_aa: CASRQGRGNTIYF

v_call: TRBV7-8
clone_size: -
d_call: TRBD1
j_call: TRBJ1-1
cdr3_nt: TGTGCCAGCAGCTTAATAAGCGGGACAGGGACCACTGAAGCTTTCTTT
cdr3_aa: CASSLISGTGTTEAFF

v_call: TRBV30
clone_size: -
d_call: -
j_call: TRBJ1-6
cdr3_nt: TGTGCCTGGAACCCGGGAGGGAATTCACCCCTCCACTTT
cdr3_aa: CAWNPGGNSPLHF

v_call: TRBV6-5
clone_size: -
d_call: -
j_call: TRBJ2-7
cdr3_nt: TGTGCCAGCAGCGGGACTGTGCAAATTTACGAGCAGTACTTC
cdr3_aa: CASSGTVQIYEQYF

v_call: TRBV27
clone_size: -
d_call: -
j_call: TRBJ2-5
cdr3_nt: TGTGCCAGCTCTTCCCTGGGAGAAGAGACCCAGTACTTC
cdr3_aa: CASSSLGEETQYF

v_call: TRBV4-3
clone_size: -
d_call: -
j_call: TRBJ2-5
cdr3_nt: TGCGCCAGCAGCCAAGATCCCAGGGCCCAAGAGACCCAGTACTTC
cdr3_aa: CASSQDPRAQETQYF

v_call: TRBV4-3
clone_size: many
d_call: -
j_call: TRBJ2-1
cdr3_nt: TGCGCCAGCAGCCAGGGGACTGTTTACAATGAGCAGTTCTTC
cdr3_aa: CASSQGTVYNEQFF

v_call: TRBV7-9
clone_size: -
d_call: -
j_call: TRBJ1-4
cdr3_nt: TGTTCCAGCAGCTTAGCCCCCCTGGGGGGGGCGGCTAATGAAAAACTGTTTTTT
cdr3_aa: CSSSLAPLGGAANEKLFF

v_call: TRBV25-1
clone_size: few
d_call: TRBD1
j_call: TRBJ2-2
cdr3_nt: TGTGCCAGCAGTGAACACAGGGGCACCGGGGAGCTGTTTTTT
cdr3_aa: CASSEHRGTGELFF

v_call: TRBV4-1
clone_size: -
d_call: TRBD2
j_call: TRBJ2-1
cdr3_nt: TGCGCCAGCAGCCAAGTACTAGCGGGGGGTCCCCCCTACAATGAGCAGTTCTTC
cdr3_aa: CASSQVLAGGPPYNEQFF

v_call: TRBV7-2
clone_size: -
d_call: TRBD1
j_call: TRBJ2-7
cdr3_nt: TGTGCCAGCAGCTTAGCAGGTAACAGGGGGGCCGAGCAGTACTTC
cdr3_aa: CASSLAGNRGAEQYF

v_call: TRBV10-3
clone_size: -
d_call: TRBD2
j_call: TRBJ2-3
cdr3_nt: TGTGCCATCAGTGAGGGGCGGGGGAGCACAGATACGCAGTATTTT
cdr3_aa: CAISEGRGSTDTQYF

v_call: TRBV30
clone_size: -
d_call: TRBD1
j_call: TRBJ1-1
cdr3_nt: TGTGCCTGGAGTAAACTGGACAGGATGAACACTGAAGCTTTCTTT
cdr3_aa: CAWSKLDRMNTEAFF

v_call: TRBV27
clone_size: -
d_call: -
j_call: TRBJ1-2
cdr3_nt: -
cdr3_aa: CASSFGPGAYGYTF

v_call: TRBV2
clone_size: -
d_call: -
j_call: TRBJ2-1
cdr3_nt: TGTGCCAGCAGCAAAGGACCGGCGGGGGAGCAGTTCTTC
cdr3_aa: CASSKGPAGEQFF

v_call: TRBV5-1
clone_size: -
d_call: -
j_call: TRBJ1-2
cdr3_nt: TGCGCCAGCAGCGCGGGACCGCAAGGCTATGGCTACACCTTC
cdr3_aa: CASSAGPQGYGYTF

v_call: TRBV5-1
clone_size: -
d_call: TRBD1
j_call: TRBJ1-1
cdr3_nt: TGCGCCAGCAGCTTATGGGACAGGGGATCGAACACTGAAGCTTTCTTT
cdr3_aa: CASSLWDRGSNTEAFF

v_call: TRBV4-1
clone_size: -
d_call: TRBD1
j_call: TRBJ2-2
cdr3_nt: TGCGCCAGCAGCCAAGGACAGGGGATCACCGGGGAGCTGTTTTTT
cdr3_aa: CASSQGQGITGELFF

v_call: TRBV21-1
clone_size: -
d_call: -
j_call: TRBJ2-7
cdr3_nt: TGTGCCAGCAGCAAGGGAGGTCCTCACTACGAGCAGTACTTC
cdr3_aa: CASSKGGPHYEQYF

v_call: TRBV7-8
clone_size: -
d_call: -
j_call: TRBJ2-2
cdr3_nt: TGTGCCAGCAGCTTAGCACCGGGACAACGCGGGGAGCTGTTTTTT
cdr3_aa: CASSLAPGQRGELFF

v_call: TRBV19
clone_size: -
d_call: TRBD1
j_call: TRBJ2-7
cdr3_nt: TGTGCCAGTAGCGTGGACAGGGGACCCTCCTACGAGCAGTACTTC
cdr3_aa: CASSVDRGPSYEQYF

v_call: TRBV21-1
clone_size: -
d_call: -
j_call: TRBJ1-5
cdr3_nt: TGTGCCAGCAGCAAGGTGGGACACGGGCCCCAGCATTTT
cdr3_aa: CASSKVGHGPQHF

v_call: TRBV11-3
clone_size: -
d_call: -
j_call: TRBJ1-1
cdr3_nt: TGTGCCAGCAGCCTCGGAGTTACTGAAGCTTTCTTT
cdr3_aa: CASSLGVTEAFF